This TCR beta chain was retrieved from a study of cytomegalovirus exposure and HLA in healthy donors. General observations from the study: Beyond CMV serostatus, there was no information to go on about immune exposure. There were under 200 TCR beta chains listed as cytomegalovirus-associated. In vitro experiments confirmed that a few CMV-associated chains were specific for CMV antigens.

About this clone: Its antigen is currently unknown.

PCR involved 60 Vbeta and 13 Jbeta primers. Data came from immunoSEQ multiplex PCR; TCRdb stores just in-frame clones and leaves some out. This sample has about 110,000 clones; 10% to 15% occur once, and the top ten carry more than 15%. The source is a man in his forties in good health and CMV-seropositive. Material: PBMCs.

The CDR3 DNA reads TGCAGCGTTGTGGGGGCTCAAGAAAAACTGTTTTTT. Translation: CSVVGAQEKLFF. This chain uses TRBV29-1 with TRBJ1-4; D perhaps matches TRBD1 (6 bases). The CDR3 is made up of 12 amino acids. Trimming shortened V by 4 bases and J by 8 bases, and 11 bases separated the two germline ends. The germline gives CDR1 SQVTM, CDR2 ANQGSEA.